This passage covers 21 T cell receptor beta chains from one sample sequenced in a study of human T cells and chemical hapten exposure (dated by TCRdb to 2020 to 2022). Per the publication, the time point label means: patch test 3, about 24 weeks after DPC sensitization. Reading the label with the study, this specimen's treatment or condition is: therapeutic diphenylcyclopropenone sensitization with weekly scalp DPC. The protocol used for the library was RACE. Data came from a NextSeq 500. TCRdb's own reprocessing of the public reads used fastp at Q25 and MiXCR and kept productive beta chains. Each entry merges the rows of one CDR3 protein and shows their most common DNA and genes. Recorded for this sample are 150,000 to 200,000 distinct CDR3 sequences; about 25% of them occurred a single time. Roughly 2.3% of the sample is taken by the ten largest. The input for sequencing was whole blood, taken in connection with sensitization to the hapten diphenylcyclopropenone (DPC). These receptors came from a woman in her thirties or forties with alopecia areata. Some clones in this sample may be carry-over from other donors' samples.

This clonotype was detected a few times. The chain combines TRBV9 with TRBJ1-6; no reliable D call. The CDR3 covers 13 residues. V was cut by 3 bases and J by 9 bases, with 10 bases left in between. Germline lookup yields CDR1 SGDLS and CDR2 YYNGEE. As DNA, the CDR3 is TGTGCCAGCAGCGCCGAAATAGGTTCACCCCTCCACTTT. Translating gives CASSAEIGSPLHF.

This clonotype was seen just once. The chain has TRBV6-2 or TRBV6-3 and TRBJ1-5; D call uncertain. The CDR3 length is 18 residues. Trimming shortened V by 5 bases and J by 5 bases, and 25 bases separated the two germline ends. Germline CDR1 is MNHEY and CDR2 is SVGEGT. The DNA of the CDR3 is TGTGCCAGCAGTCTGTGGGCCGGGCCGAGGATAAACGATCAGCCCCAGCATTTT. This encodes CASSLWAGPRINDQPQHF.

A single count supports this clonotype. The chain has TRBV29-1 and TRBJ1-4; D gene unclear. V was shortened by 7 bases and J by 0 bases, with 6 bases between the two germline ends. From germline, CDR1 is SQVTM and CDR2 ANQGSEA. This CDR3 spans 12 amino acids. CDR3 DNA sequence: TGCAGCGGAGGAGCAACTAATGAAAAACTGTTTTTT. It yields the protein CSGGATNEKLFF.

This clonotype was seen a handful of times. The rearrangement uses TRBV2 and TRBJ1-1; no clear D. V lost 4 bases, J lost 3 bases, and 6 bases lay in between. This CDR3 comprises 12 residues. CDR1 is SNHLY, CDR2 FYNNEI, per germline. The CDR3 DNA follows: TGTGCCAGCAGTGGGGAATACACTGAAGCTTTCTTT. The encoded protein is CASSGEYTEAFF.

This sequence joins TRBV5-1 and TRBJ2-7; 7 positions match TRBD1. V lost 0 bases and J lost 5; bases outside the gene matches: 5. Looked up from germline, CDR1 is SGHRS and CDR2 is YFSETQ. This CDR3 contains 14 residues. CDR3 sequence: CASSLDRGRDEQYF. The CDR3 bases are TGCGCCAGCAGCTTGGACAGGGGAAGAGACGAGCAGTACTTC.

This clonotype was found a few times. The J gene is TRBJ2-5, the V gene TRBV6-6, with a possible D match to TRBD2 (6 bases). V lost 4 bases, J lost 4 bases, and 16 bases lay in between. The V gene's germline CDR1 is MNHNY and CDR2 SVGAGI (reference sequence). This CDR3 comprises 15 residues. CDR3 nucleotide sequence: TGTGCCAGCAGTTCGTCGGGGGAGAGTCGAGAGACCCAGTACTTC. Amino acids: CASSSSGESRETQYF.

This sequence joins TRBV7-2 and TRBJ1-2; D is perhaps TRBD1 (5 bases). Germline V lookup: CDR1 SGHTA, CDR2 FQGNSA. The length of the CDR3 is 12 residues. Trimming left V 4 bases short and J 7 bases short, with 10 bases between. In DNA form, the CDR3 reads TGTGCCAGCAGCTGGGGGGACTTTGGCTACACCTTC. Its protein product is CASSWGDFGYTF.

V gene TRBV20-1 combines with J gene TRBJ2-7, with a tentative D call TRBD2 (6 bases). Germline CDR1 reads DFQATT; CDR2 reads SNEGSKA (reference sequence). CDR3 size: 16 residues. V dropped 0 bases and J dropped 3 bases, with 18 bases sitting between them. In DNA form, the CDR3 reads TGCAGTGCTAGAGATCTTGGGGGGAGGTCAGGCTACGAGCAGTACTTC. This codes for CSARDLGGRSGYEQYF.

This clonotype turned up a few times. The rearrangement links TRBV5-1 to TRBJ2-3, with a weak D call TRBD2 (6 bases). The germline V gene encodes CDR1 SGHRS and CDR2 YFSETQ. The CDR3 is 15 amino acids. V was clipped by 1 base and J by 5 bases, with 14 bases between them. This CDR3 is CASSLSGVRGDTQYF. The CDR3 DNA is TGCGCCAGCAGCTTGTCGGGAGTAAGGGGAGATACGCAGTATTTT.

This clonotype was detected only a few times. The chain combines TRBV19 with TRBJ1-5, with a weak D call TRBD1 (5 bases). V lost 3 bases to trimming and J lost 0 bases, with 12 bases between them. The CDR3 has 16 amino acids. CDR1 and CDR2 (germline): LNHDA, SQIVND (reference sequence). CDR3 sequence: CASSIFGTYSNQPQHF. The CDR3 DNA sequence: TGTGCCAGTAGTATCTTTGGGACTTATAGCAATCAGCCCCAGCATTTT.

The V and J genes are TRBV28 and TRBJ1-6, with D possibly TRBD1 on 6 matching bases. V dropped 7 bases and J dropped 3 bases, with 22 bases sitting between them. The CDR3 length is 18 residues. CDR1 and CDR2 from the germline V gene are MDHEN and SYDVKM. CDR3 coding DNA: TGTGCCAGCAACTTCTTCGGGGGGCGCATTGGCTATAATTCACCCCTCCACTTT. This translates into CASNFFGGRIGYNSPLHF.

This clonotype has a handful of counts. This rearrangement joins TRBV29-1 to TRBJ2-3, with 11 bases fitting TRBD2. CDR3 length: 18 residues. V was pared by 6 bases and J by 5 bases, with 19 bases of the junction left unmatched. In germline, CDR1 is SQVTM, CDR2 ANQGSEA. Written as DNA, the CDR3 is TGCAGCGTCCCGACAGGGCTAACTAGCGGGAGAGGGAAAGATACGCAGTATTTT. It yields the protein CSVPTGLTSGRGKDTQYF.

The rearrangement joins TRBV20-1 to TRBJ2-3; D is possibly TRBD1 (6 bases). There are 12 residues in the CDR3. Germline-derived CDR1 and CDR2 are DFQATT and SNEGSKA (reference sequence). The CDR3 region is CRVRTAGDTQYF. Written as DNA, the CDR3 is TGCAGGGTCAGGACAGCCGGAGATACGCAGTATTTT.

In its sample, this clonotype was seen many times. Written as DNA, the CDR3 is TGTGCCAGCAGCCTAATCGGGGGGGACGCTTTCTTT. It translates to CASSLIGGDAFF. The chain employs TRBV28 and TRBJ1-1, with D possibly TRBD1 on 5 matching bases. The CDR3 totals 12 residues. Germline V CDR1 and CDR2: MDHEN, SYDVKM. V lost 6 bases and J lost 11, with 16 bases in between.

This clonotype was counted at least ten times. The chain has TRBV4-2 and TRBJ2-3, with a tentative D call TRBD2 (5 bases). The CDR3 sequence is 14 residues long. Germline CDR1 reads LGHNA; CDR2 reads YNFKEQ. Trimming left V 2 bases short and J 6 bases short, with 12 bases between. The CDR3 coding sequence is TGTGCCAGCAGCCAAATTGGGGAGCGGGATACGCAGTATTTT. It is translated as CASSQIGERDTQYF.

This clonotype was observed a handful of times. The chain combines TRBV20-1 with TRBJ2-1, with 7 bases identical to TRBD2. V lost 1 base, J lost 0 bases, and 0 bases stayed unmatched. Per germline, CDR1 DFQATT and CDR2 SNEGSKA (reference sequence). The CDR3 sequence is 14 residues long. As DNA, the CDR3 is TGCAGTGCTAGAGGACTAGCCTCCTACAATGAGCAGTTCTTC. Its translation is CSARGLASYNEQFF.

This clonotype was counted only a few times. The chain has TRBV20-1 and TRBJ2-7; no reliable D call. This CDR3 has 10 residues. Germline-derived CDR1 and CDR2 are DFQATT and SNEGSKA (reference sequence). V gave up 3 bases and J gave up 3 bases, with 3 bases separating them. The CDR3: CSASYYEQYF. For the CDR3, the DNA is TGCAGTGCTAGTTACTACGAGCAGTACTTC.

The J gene is TRBJ2-7, the V gene TRBV5-4; D unresolved. This CDR3 has 13 residues. In germline, CDR1 is SGHNT, CDR2 YYREEE (reference sequence). Trimming removed 2 bases at V and 5 bases at J, with 11 bases between. The CDR3 nucleotides read TGTGCCAGCAGCTTTTTTCGATGGGACGAGCAGTACTTC. Protein: CASSFFRWDEQYF.

This clonotype was observed a handful of times. The gene calls are TRBV28 and TRBJ2-3; 9 nucleotides line up with TRBD2. Germline CDR1 MDHEN, CDR2 SYDVKM. The CDR3 is 15 residues long. Germline trimming cut 6 bases from V and 4 bases from J; bases unmatched to any gene: 8. CDR3 loop: CASRPGLAFSDTQYF. The CDR3 DNA reads as TGTGCCAGCAGACCGGGACTAGCCTTCTCAGATACGCAGTATTTT.

This clonotype came up a few times. The V gene is TRBV4-2, the J gene TRBJ2-1, with TRBD2 matching over 14 bases. Germline V gene sequence: CDR1 LGHNA, CDR2 YNFKEQ. With 4 bases clipped from V and 8 bases from J, the junction kept 7 bases outside the gene matches. The CDR3 loop spans 16 amino acids. Here the CDR3 DNA reads TGTGCCAGCAGCCCTCAGACTAGCGGGAGGGCCTATGAGCAGTTCTTC. Its translation: CASSPQTSGRAYEQFF.

Points on this clonotype: The junction and the germline gene differ at one end; a read error may be behind it. V and J are TRBV6-5 and TRBJ1-2; D gene unclear. This CDR3 is built from 9 residues. Germline V CDR1 and CDR2: MNHEY, SVGAGI. DNA of the CDR3: TGTGCCAGCAGTTACGTTCCTATCTTC. Protein: CASSYVPIF.